One sample yielded the 8 T cell receptor beta chains listed below, sequenced in a study of OX40 agonist ivuxolimab in advanced cancers. Receptor amplification or capture employed the immunoSEQ multiplex PCR assay. TCRdb limited this immuneACCESS table to in-frame rearrangements with V and J called. A share of clones is missing; checked studies link under half to unresolved V genes, and the rest is unexplained. For this sample there are under 100,000 clones; approximately 84% appear just once. The ten largest clonotypes hold 0.45% to 0.6% of the sample. Material: CD4+ or CD8+ T cells sorted from blood, obtained in a trial of the OX40 agonist ivuxolimab. These receptor sequences come from an adult with an advanced solid tumor such as melanoma, head and neck, liver or kidney cancer.

The genes are TRBV6-1 and TRBJ2-7, with D perhaps TRBD1 (5 bases). The CDR3 covers 15 residues. Germline values: CDR1 MNHNS, CDR2 SASEGT. V lost 5 bases and J 3 bases, leaving 17 bases between the germline ends. The CDR3 DNA reads as TGTGCCAGCAGTCGCCCTCCGGACATAGGCTACGAGCAGTACTTC. It is translated as CASSRPPDIGYEQYF.

The gene calls are TRBV18 and TRBJ2-1, with 8 positions matching TRBD2. CDR1 and CDR2 (germline): KGHSH, LQKENI. The CDR3 extends over 15 amino acids. The V and J ends lost 6 bases and 4 bases, in that order; junction bases with no gene match: 8. As DNA, the CDR3 is TGTGCCAGCTCCCCTGGGACTAGTCGATACAATGAGCAGTTCTTC. Translated, it gives CASSPGTSRYNEQFF.

The gene calls are TRBV27 and TRBJ2-7; TRBD2 matches 8 bases. The length of the CDR3 is 15 residues. The ends lost 5 bases at V and 5 bases at J; junction bases unmatched: 11. CDR1 and CDR2 from the germline V gene are MNHEY and SMNVEV (reference sequence). CDR3 nucleotides: TGTGCCAGCAGTACATCCAGCGGGAGTTCCGACGAGCAGTACTTC. Encoded protein: CASSTSSGSSDEQYF.

In DNA, the CDR3 is TGTGCCAGCAGCAGTGGACAGGGGGGAACTTACGAGCAGTACTTC. Its protein is CASSSGQGGTYEQYF. The rearrangement uses TRBV7-6 and TRBJ2-7, with 10 bases fitting TRBD1. In germline, CDR1 is SGHVS, CDR2 FNYEAQ. The CDR3 has 15 amino acids. The ends lost 5 bases at V and 4 bases at J; junction bases unmatched: 8.

The V and J genes are TRBV19 and TRBJ1-1; no firm D call. V lost 3 bases to trimming and J lost 5 bases, with 10 bases between them. This CDR3 is built from 13 residues. CDR1 is LNHDA, CDR2 SQIVND, per germline (reference sequence). The CDR3 protein is CASSMGIRTEAFF. CDR3 DNA sequence: TGTGCCAGTAGTATGGGTATTCGAACTGAAGCTTTCTTT.

This chain's CDR3 is CSVEVGGSRYEQYF. In nucleotides, the CDR3 is TGCAGCGTTGAAGTCGGGGGCTCTCGCTACGAGCAGTACTTC. The J gene is TRBJ2-7, the V gene TRBV29-1, with D perhaps assigned TRBD1 or TRBD2 (6 bases each). The CDR3 contains 14 residues. V dropped 1 base and J dropped 3 bases, with 13 bases sitting between them. CDR1 and CDR2 from the germline V gene are SQVTM and ANQGSEA.

V is TRBV6-5 and J is TRBJ1-5; 9 nucleotides align to TRBD1. J gave up 4 bases and V 7 bases, and 5 bases lay outside the gene matches. CDR1 is MNHEY and CDR2 is SVGAGI in the germline V gene. This CDR3 has 14 amino acids. CDR3: CASKTGQGNQPQHF. The CDR3 bases are TGTGCCAGCAAGACTGGACAGGGGAATCAGCCCCAGCATTTT.

In DNA, the CDR3 is TGTGCCTGGAAACTTTGGGAGGCCTATGGCTACACCTTC. Protein: CAWKLWEAYGYTF. V is TRBV30 and J is TRBJ1-2, with unresolved D. This CDR3 is 13 amino acids long. V was clipped by 4 bases and J by 4 bases, with 13 bases between them. Germline V gene sequence: CDR1 GTSNPN, CDR2 SVGIG (reference sequence).